Presented here are 27 T cell receptor beta chains from one specimen sequenced in a study of CD8 T cells in ankylosing spondylitis. TCRdb processed the 5' RACE reads anew with MiXCR; each CDR3 protein has one entry. The sample has fewer than 250,000 distinct CDR3 sequences, roughly a third seen once; the top ten hold 4% to 5.5%. The sequencing sample was made of blood, either unsorted or a sorted T cell fraction (not recorded which). The receptors originated from a male donor with ankylosing spondylitis or in good health (not recorded which).

This clonotype was seen only a few times. The J gene is TRBJ2-3, the V gene TRBV9; D unresolved. Germline CDR1 and CDR2: SGDLS and YYNGEE. Trimming cost V 0 bases and J 2 bases, with 10 bases left between them. This CDR3 has 15 amino acids. The chain's CDR3 is CASSVAAYTTDTQYF. The CDR3 region has the DNA TGTGCCAGCAGCGTAGCGGCCTACACCACAGATACGCAGTATTTT. The full variable domain, with the rest looked up from reference TRBV9 and TRBJ2-3, is DSGVTQTPKHLITATGQRVTLRCSPRSGDLSVYWYQQSLDQGLQFLIQYYNGEERAKGNILERFSAQQFPDLHSELNLSSLELGDSALYFCASSVAAYTTDTQYFGPGTRLTVL.

The chain employs TRBV20-1 and TRBJ1-2; perhaps TRBD1 as D (6 bases). The CDR3 is 12 residues long. Trimming shortened V by 4 bases and J by 8 bases, and 14 bases separated the two germline ends. Germline CDR1 reads DFQATT; CDR2 reads SNEGSKA (reference sequence). This CDR3 is CSAKGVPGGYTF. CDR3 DNA sequence: TGCAGTGCTAAGGGGGTCCCCGGGGGCTACACCTTC.

This clonotype has a handful of counts. The CDR3 here is CAALTSGPYEQYF. CDR3 DNA sequence: TGCGCCGCCTTAACTAGCGGGCCCTACGAGCAGTACTTC. The rearrangement uses TRBV5-1 and TRBJ2-7, with TRBD2 identical over 9 bases. Trimming took 10 bases from V and 2 from J; bases not matched to a gene: 7. Germline CDR1 is SGHRS and CDR2 is YFSETQ. This CDR3 region has 13 residues.

The rearrangement joins TRBV9 to TRBJ2-1; possible D gene TRBD2, 6 bases. The CDR3 length is 14 residues. Germline CDR1 reads SGDLS; CDR2 reads YYNGEE. Trimming shortened V by 1 base and J by 9 bases, and 14 bases separated the two germline ends. CDR3 bases: TGTGCCAGCAGCGTAACTAGCTTCGAAGGTGAGCAGTTCTTC. Translation gives CASSVTSFEGEQFF.

This clonotype was seen only a few times. The chain uses TRBV4-1 and TRBJ1-2, with D perhaps TRBD1 (6 bases). Germline assignment: CDR1 MGHRA and CDR2 YSYEKL. V was shortened by 3 bases and J by 1 base, with 18 bases between the two germline ends. The CDR3 runs to 17 residues. CDR3 protein: CASSQYRVWGINYGYTF. The CDR3, as DNA: TGCGCCAGCAGCCAGTACAGGGTGTGGGGGATTAACTATGGCTACACCTTC.

V is TRBV12-3 or TRBV12-4 and J is TRBJ2-7; D is unclear. Trimming shortened V by 8 bases and J by 2 bases, and 16 bases separated the two germline ends. The CDR3 extends over 14 amino acids. Written as DNA, the CDR3 is TGTGCCAGCTCCCCCGGAGAAGTGGCCTACGAGCAGTACTTC. Encoded protein: CASSPGEVAYEQYF.

Only a few counts were recorded for this clonotype. The rearrangement joins TRBV5-1 to TRBJ1-1, with no clear D. V was trimmed by 4 bases and J by 4 bases, leaving 11 bases between them. This CDR3 spans 13 amino acids. CDR1 and CDR2 (germline): SGHRS, YFSETQ. CDR3 residues: CASSLGGITEAFF. CDR3 in DNA: TGCGCCAGCAGCCTGGGAGGGATCACTGAAGCTTTCTTT.

V and J are TRBV4-2 and TRBJ1-5, with a tentative D call TRBD1 (6 bases). The CDR3 contains 17 residues. CDR1 and CDR2 from the germline V gene are LGHNA and YNFKEQ. V was shortened by 1 base and J by 0 bases, with 13 bases between the two germline ends. CDR3 region: CASSQVGQLYSNQPQHF. The CDR3 coding sequence is TGTGCCAGCAGCCAAGTCGGACAGCTTTATAGCAATCAGCCCCAGCATTTT.

In its sample, this clonotype was seen a few times. The chain links TRBV29-1 to TRBJ2-1; D possibly corresponds to TRBD2 (5 bases). CDR1 and CDR2 (germline): SQVTM, ANQGSEA. The germline V and J ends were trimmed by 4 bases and 8 bases, with 12 bases remaining between them. This CDR3 is built from 12 residues. The CDR3 is CSVGVYGDEQFF. The CDR3 nucleotides read TGCAGCGTTGGGGTCTACGGGGATGAGCAGTTCTTC.

This clonotype has just one count. CDR3 bases: TGTGCCAGCAGTCCTGACAGGGTCGTGACAGATACGCAGTATTTT. It encodes CASSPDRVVTDTQYF. The chain employs TRBV12-3 or TRBV12-4 and TRBJ2-3; TRBD1 agrees at 7 bases. There are 15 residues in the CDR3. With 5 bases clipped from V and 3 bases from J, the junction kept 8 bases outside the gene matches.

The chain combines TRBV14 with TRBJ1-1; D gene unclear. The CDR3 has 13 amino acids. The ends were cut back, 4 bases at V and 0 bases at J, with 6 bases in the middle. Germline values: CDR1 SGHDN, CDR2 FVKESK. CDR3 sequence reads: CASSLFLNTEAFF. Written as DNA, the CDR3 is TGTGCCAGCAGCCTATTCCTGAACACTGAAGCTTTCTTT.

This clonotype was picked up a small number of times. V and J are TRBV20-1 and TRBJ2-3, with 12 bases aligning to TRBD2. The CDR3 has 15 amino acids. The germline V gene encodes CDR1 DFQATT and CDR2 SNEGSKA (reference sequence). J lost 6 bases, V lost 3 bases, and 7 bases had no gene match. The CDR3 loop is CSARSGLAGGDTQYF. CDR3 DNA sequence: TGCAGTGCTAGGAGTGGGCTAGCGGGGGGGGATACGCAGTATTTT.

This clonotype was found a few times. V is TRBV10-3 and J is TRBJ2-4, with 7 bases identical to TRBD2. Trimming cost V 4 bases and J 5 bases; bases outside gene matches: 2. The length of the CDR3 is 13 residues. CDR1 and CDR2 from the germline V gene are ENHRY and SYGVKD. The CDR3 region has the DNA TGTGCCATCAGTGGTGGGGGGGAAAACATTCAGTACTTC. Its protein is CAISGGGENIQYF.

This clonotype was observed a few times. The V and J genes are TRBV20-1 and TRBJ2-5; 8 bases are a match to TRBD1. The V and J ends lost 2 bases and 2 bases, in that order; junction bases with no gene match: 4. The CDR3 length is 14 residues. CDR1 and CDR2 from the germline V gene are DFQATT and SNEGSKA (reference sequence). Here the CDR3 reads CSARPDRAQETQYF. CDR3 DNA: TGCAGTGCTAGACCGGACAGGGCTCAAGAGACCCAGTACTTC.

With regard to this clonotype: This may arise from a read error, as a much more abundant clone is one base away. The rearrangement links TRBV29-1 to TRBJ2-1, with D tentatively TRBD1 (6 bases). The germline V gene encodes CDR1 SQVTM and CDR2 ANQGSEA. There are 14 residues in the CDR3. CDR3 nucleotides: TGCAGCGTTGAAGCCCCTTCGACAGGTGGTGAGCAGTCCTTC. Its translation: CSVEAPSTGGEQSF.

The chain combines TRBV7-9 with TRBJ2-7; 9 bases line up with TRBD2. The germline V gene encodes CDR1 SEHNR and CDR2 FQNEAQ (reference sequence). The CDR3 sequence is 15 residues long. Trimming took 5 bases from V and 6 from J; bases not matched to a gene: 11. CDR3 coding DNA: TGTGCCAGCAGCCCGTTCTTGGGACTAGCCCTCGAGCAGTACTTC. Encoded protein: CASSPFLGLALEQYF.

V usage is TRBV6-1 and J usage is TRBJ2-2; D possibly matches TRBD1 or TRBD2 (5 bases each). Germline assignment: CDR1 MNHNS and CDR2 SASEGT. The CDR3 loop spans 14 amino acids. V dropped 7 bases and J dropped 0 bases, with 9 bases sitting between them. DNA of the CDR3: TGTGCCAGCACAAGGGACCCGAACACCGGGGAGCTGTTTTTT. The encoded protein is CASTRDPNTGELFF.

The table lists this clonotype with many counts. V gene TRBV4-1 combines with J gene TRBJ1-1, with D maybe TRBD1 (5 bases). Germline V gene lookup returns CDR1 MGHRA and CDR2 YSYEKL. Trimming cost V 0 bases and J 1 base, with 9 bases left between them. This CDR3 is 15 amino acids long. The CDR3 spells CASSQDRGGNTEAFF. DNA for the CDR3: TGCGCCAGCAGCCAAGATAGGGGCGGGAACACTGAAGCTTTCTTT.

This clonotype was counted only a few times. This chain connects TRBV5-4 to TRBJ2-2; D is undetermined. The V end was cut by 0 bases, the J end by 0 bases, with 9 bases between. This CDR3 comprises 16 residues. From germline, CDR1 is SGHNT and CDR2 YYREEE (reference sequence). CDR3 sequence (DNA): TGTGCCAGCAGCTTGGAAGCAGCTACGAACACCGGGGAGCTGTTTTTT. Protein product: CASSLEAATNTGELFF.

The chain recombines TRBV20-1 with TRBJ1-2; 7 nucleotides match TRBD1. Trimming took 7 bases from V and 3 from J; bases not matched to a gene: 5. The CDR3 is made up of 12 amino acids. Germline CDR1 is DFQATT and CDR2 is SNEGSKA (reference sequence). The CDR3: CSVPGGHYGYTF. The CDR3 DNA follows: TGCAGTGTACCAGGGGGGCACTATGGCTACACCTTC.

The chain couples TRBV29-1 to TRBJ2-1; 8 bases match TRBD2. Trimming cost V 8 bases and J 8 bases; bases outside gene matches: 11. Germline CDR1 SQVTM, CDR2 ANQGSEA. The CDR3 is 13 amino acids. CDR3 coding DNA: TGCAGCTCGCGGGGGGTTCTCCCGGATGAGCAGTTCTTC. Translating it yields CSSRGVLPDEQFF.

The chain carries TRBV10-3 and TRBJ2-5; D may be TRBD1 or TRBD2 (5 bases each). V was cut by 2 bases and J by 3 bases, with 16 bases left in between. This CDR3 comprises 16 residues. The germline gives CDR1 ENHRY, CDR2 SYGVKD. CDR3 region: CAISESGLGAEETQYF. The DNA for the CDR3 is TGTGCCATCAGTGAGAGCGGACTCGGGGCGGAAGAGACCCAGTACTTC.

The chain uses TRBV9 and TRBJ2-7, with TRBD1 matching 8 bases. Germline V CDR1 and CDR2: SGDLS, YYNGEE. V shed 2 bases and J 3 bases; nucleotides not matched to a gene: 7. CDR3 size: 15 residues. The CDR3 coding sequence is TGTGCCAGCAGCGTCCCGGGACAGGCCAGCTACGAGCAGTACTTC. Translation: CASSVPGQASYEQYF.

This sequence joins TRBV9 and TRBJ2-2; 11 bases fit TRBD1. Germline trimming cut 4 bases from V and 6 bases from J; bases unmatched to any gene: 5. The CDR3 is 15 residues long. From germline, CDR1 is SGDLS and CDR2 YYNGEE. The CDR3 bases are TGTGCCAGCAGCAGCCGGGACAGGGGGGCCGGGGAGCTGTTTTTT. As protein: CASSSRDRGAGELFF. Variable domain in full (rest from reference TRBV9 and TRBJ2-2): DSGVTQTPKHLITATGQRVTLRCSPRSGDLSVYWYQQSLDQGLQFLIQYYNGEERAKGNILERFSAQQFPDLHSELNLSSLELGDSALYFCASSSRDRGAGELFFGEGSRLTVL.

This chain links TRBV11-2 with TRBJ2-5; 8 bases are shared with TRBD2. After removal of 5 bases from V and 5 bases from J, the junction contained 13 bases not matched to a gene. There are 16 residues in the CDR3. Germline lookup yields CDR1 SGHAT and CDR2 FQNNGV. The CDR3: CASSPGGAPTRETQYF. CDR3 DNA: TGTGCCAGCAGCCCCGGGGGGGCCCCGACTCGGGAGACCCAGTACTTC.

The V gene is TRBV20-1, the J gene TRBJ2-5; D possibly uses TRBD1 or TRBD2 (5 bases each). CDR3 size: 16 residues. Per germline, CDR1 DFQATT and CDR2 SNEGSKA (reference sequence). V dropped 0 bases and J dropped 5 bases, with 19 bases sitting between them. DNA for the CDR3: TGCAGTGCTAGAGAGCCAGAAACAGGTCCGGGGGAGACCCAGTACTTC. Translating gives CSAREPETGPGETQYF.

This clonotype came up a few times. V gene TRBV12-3 or TRBV12-4 combines with J gene TRBJ1-1; 9 bases match TRBD1. The trim removed 5 bases at V and 1 base at J, leaving 5 bases unmatched. This CDR3 has 15 residues. The CDR3 DNA sequence: TGTGCCAGCAGTCGGGGGACAGGGCCGAACACTGAAGCTTTCTTT. Translating it yields CASSRGTGPNTEAFF.